The text below deals with one T cell receptor (beta chain). The antigen is unknown. The sample is drawn from a study of cytomegalovirus exposure and HLA in healthy donors. Study-wide context: A subsequent analysis reported that the 120 or so validation repertoires were produced on the same platform that had also been used for the approximately 710 first-cohort repertoires.

Germline V gene data show CDR1 as MDHEN and CDR2 as SYDVKM. CDR3 length equals 13 residues. Trimming stripped 6 bases from V and 4 bases from J, with 12 bases between. Assay: immunoSEQ multiplex PCR; the TCRdb copy retains only in-frame clones and omits some. Here the sample spans tens of thousands of clones, approximately 96% being singletons. Study-level points and caveats: About 150 TCR beta chains were listed as cytomegalovirus-associated. Reported results showed that the classifier diagnosed cytomegalovirus status with high specificity and sensitivity.

This TCR derives from a man younger than 35 in good health and CMV-seropositive. Sequencing input: PBMCs. The chain carries TRBV28 and TRBJ1-1, with no clear D. The CDR3 DNA follows: TGTGCCAGCAGACGGGAGTTGGGCACTGAAGCTTTCTTT. Protein product: CASRRELGTEAFF. The full variable domain, in which reference TRBV28 and TRBJ1-1 provide the parts outside the CDR3, is DVKVTQSSRYLVKRTGEKVFLECVQDMDHENMFWYRQDPGLGLRLIYFSYDVKMKEKGDIPEGYSVSREKKERFSLILESASTNQTSMYLCASRRELGTEAFFGQGTRLTVV.